These T cell receptor beta chains were read from a single sample in a study of CD8+CD57+ T cells in acquired aplastic anemia. In TCRdb, the reads were re-called with MiXCR into one record per CDR3 protein. Of approximately 180,000 distinct CDR3 sequences listed, approximately 48% are singletons. Sequencing was carried out using sorted CD4+, CD8+, or CD8+CD57+ T cells (not recorded which) from PBMCs. The receptors here all came from a human donor with aplastic anemia. The CDR3 runs from the conserved cysteine through the conserved F or W. A D gene is named only where the DNA matches it firmly. Clone sizes are given selectively: once, few, many, or a class where the clone is expanded.

CDR3 DNA: TGTGCCGGCTCCGGGACAGGGGGCGGCAAGCAGTACTTC
CDR3 protein: CAGSGTGGGKQYF
CDR3 length: 13
V gene: TRBV10-3
J gene: TRBJ2-7
clone size: .
D gene: TRBD1

CDR3 DNA: TGCAGTGCTAGGTTACAGGGGTGGGCTGAAGCTTTCTTT
CDR3 protein: CSARLQGWAEAFF
CDR3 length: 13
V gene: TRBV20-1
J gene: TRBJ1-1
clone size: .
D gene: TRBD1

CDR3 DNA: TGCAGTGCTAGAGGCTGGACATTCGCCGGAAGTACTATGAACACTGAAGCTTTCTTT
CDR3 protein: CSARGWTFAGSTMNTEAFF
CDR3 length: 19
V gene: TRBV20-1
J gene: TRBJ1-1
clone size: many
D gene: .

CDR3 DNA: TGTGCCAGCAGCTCCCACAGGGGGATGAACACTGAAGCTTTCTTT
CDR3 protein: CASSSHRGMNTEAFF
CDR3 length: 15
V gene: TRBV7-9
J gene: TRBJ1-1
clone size: many
D gene: TRBD1

CDR3 DNA: TGTGCCAGCAGTCCGAGGACTAGCGGGAGGGCGACCTACGAGCAGTACTTC
CDR3 protein: CASSPRTSGRATYEQYF
CDR3 length: 17
V gene: TRBV12-3/TRBV12-4
J gene: TRBJ2-7
clone size: many
D gene: TRBD2

CDR3 DNA: TGCAGTGCTAGAGATGGGTTTCCCAACAGCGGAGAGACCCAGTACTTC
CDR3 protein: CSARDGFPNSGETQYF
CDR3 length: 16
V gene: TRBV20-1
J gene: TRBJ2-5
clone size: .
D gene: .

CDR3 DNA: TGCAGTGCTAGAGAAGAGAGATACACCGGGGAGCTGTTTTTT
CDR3 protein: CSAREERYTGELFF
CDR3 length: 14
V gene: TRBV20-1
J gene: TRBJ2-2
clone size: .
D gene: .

CDR3 DNA: TGTGCCAGCAGCCTCCTCCCCGTGGACAGGGGCAGCGAGCAGTACTTC
CDR3 protein: CASSLLPVDRGSEQYF
CDR3 length: 16
V gene: TRBV5-6
J gene: TRBJ2-7
clone size: many
D gene: TRBD1

CDR3 DNA: TGCAGTGCGCCACCGGGGGCTGGAAATTCACCCCTCCACTTT
CDR3 protein: CSAPPGAGNSPLHF
CDR3 length: 14
V gene: TRBV20-1
J gene: TRBJ1-6
clone size: few
D gene: .

CDR3 DNA: TGTGCCAGCAGCTTAGTGGCCAGGGGAACTGAAGCTTTCTTT
CDR3 protein: CASSLVARGTEAFF
CDR3 length: 14
V gene: TRBV5-5
J gene: TRBJ1-1
clone size: few
D gene: .

CDR3 DNA: TGTGCCAGCAGTTTTCCGGGACAGTATAATTCACCCCTCCACTTT
CDR3 protein: CASSFPGQYNSPLHF
CDR3 length: 15
V gene: TRBV7-2
J gene: TRBJ1-6
clone size: .
D gene: TRBD1

CDR3 DNA: TGTGCCAGCAGCTTGGAGGCAGGTGGCCACACCTTC
CDR3 protein: CASSLEAGGHTF
CDR3 length: 12
V gene: TRBV11-1
J gene: TRBJ1-2
clone size: .
D gene: .

CDR3 DNA: TGTGCCAGCAGTTACTCGGGACAGGGCTACGAGCAGTACTTC
CDR3 protein: CASSYSGQGYEQYF
CDR3 length: 14
V gene: TRBV6-6
J gene: TRBJ2-7
clone size: many
D gene: TRBD1

CDR3 DNA: TGTGCCAGCACCCCTGGGGGACTAGCGGGGACGGAGACCCAGTACTTC
CDR3 protein: CASTPGGLAGTETQYF
CDR3 length: 16
V gene: TRBV7-9
J gene: TRBJ2-5
clone size: many
D gene: TRBD2

CDR3 DNA: TGTGCCAGCAGCCGGACAGGGTCGGCCGGGGAGCTGTTTTTT
CDR3 protein: CASSRTGSAGELFF
CDR3 length: 14
V gene: TRBV7-3
J gene: TRBJ2-2
clone size: many
D gene: TRBD1

CDR3 DNA: TGTGCCAGCAGCCCCCCGAGGCGCCGTGCGGAGACCCAGTACTTC
CDR3 protein: CASSPPRRRAETQYF
CDR3 length: 15
V gene: TRBV11-1
J gene: TRBJ2-5
clone size: many
D gene: .

CDR3 DNA: TGTGCCAGCAGCGCCATGACTAGGGCCTACGAGCAGTACTTC
CDR3 protein: CASSAMTRAYEQYF
CDR3 length: 14
V gene: TRBV7-9
J gene: TRBJ2-7
clone size: few
D gene: .

CDR3 DNA: TGTGCCAGCAGCTTAGGTAGCGGGGCCTACGAGCAGTACTTC
CDR3 protein: CASSLGSGAYEQYF
CDR3 length: 14
V gene: TRBV7-2
J gene: TRBJ2-7
clone size: .
D gene: TRBD2

CDR3 DNA: TGCGCCAGCAGCTTAATACCGGGACTAGCGGGGGTTTACAATGAGCAGTTCTTC
CDR3 protein: CASSLIPGLAGVYNEQFF
CDR3 length: 18
V gene: TRBV10-2
J gene: TRBJ2-1
clone size: .
D gene: TRBD2

CDR3 DNA: TGTGCCAGCAGCAAGGGACAGGATGGGGAGACCCAGTACTTC
CDR3 protein: CASSKGQDGETQYF
CDR3 length: 14
V gene: TRBV7-2
J gene: TRBJ2-5
clone size: .
D gene: TRBD1

CDR3 DNA: TGTGCCACCGGACTAGCGGGGCTCTACGAGCAGTACTTC
CDR3 protein: CATGLAGLYEQYF
CDR3 length: 13
V gene: TRBV24-1
J gene: TRBJ2-7
clone size: .
D gene: TRBD2

CDR3 DNA: TGCAGTGCCAGTAGACCCGAACAGGGATACACTGAAGCTTTCTTT
CDR3 protein: CSASRPEQGYTEAFF
CDR3 length: 15
V gene: TRBV20-1
J gene: TRBJ1-1
clone size: .
D gene: .

CDR3 DNA: TGTGCCAGCAGCCGGGACAGGGGATTCACTGAAGCTTTCTTT
CDR3 protein: CASSRDRGFTEAFF
CDR3 length: 14
V gene: TRBV10-3
J gene: TRBJ1-1
clone size: .
D gene: TRBD1

CDR3 DNA: TGTGCCAGCAGTCCGGGGGAGTGGACTGAAGCTTTCTTT
CDR3 protein: CASSPGEWTEAFF
CDR3 length: 13
V gene: TRBV2
J gene: TRBJ1-1
clone size: many
D gene: .

CDR3 DNA: TGTGCCAGCAGCTTAGGTCAGGGATCTGAAGCTTTCTTT
CDR3 protein: CASSLGQGSEAFF
CDR3 length: 13
V gene: TRBV2
J gene: TRBJ1-1
clone size: .
D gene: .

CDR3 DNA: TGTGCCAGCAGGCGGACGGGACCGAACACCGGGGAGCTGTTTTTT
CDR3 protein: CASRRTGPNTGELFF
CDR3 length: 15
V gene: TRBV2
J gene: TRBJ2-2
clone size: many
D gene: .

CDR3 DNA: TGTGCTAGTGGTTTGGCCGGCGGGACCTACGAGCAGTACTTC
CDR3 protein: CASGLAGGTYEQYF
CDR3 length: 14
V gene: TRBV12-5
J gene: TRBJ2-7
clone size: many
D gene: .

CDR3 DNA: TGTGCCAGTAGTATTATCTGGGCAGATTCCTACAATGAGCAGTTCTTC
CDR3 protein: CASSIIWADSYNEQFF
CDR3 length: 16
V gene: TRBV19
J gene: TRBJ2-1
clone size: many
D gene: .

CDR3 DNA: TGTGCCAGCAGCCTTTGGGGGGAGACCCAGTACTTC
CDR3 protein: CASSLWGETQYF
CDR3 length: 12
V gene: TRBV7-2
J gene: TRBJ2-5
clone size: .
D gene: .

CDR3 DNA: TGTGCCAGCAGTGTCGACAGGGGGTATGGGAATGAGCAGTTCTTC
CDR3 protein: CASSVDRGYGNEQFF
CDR3 length: 15
V gene: TRBV2
J gene: TRBJ2-1
clone size: .
D gene: TRBD1

CDR3 DNA: TGTGCCAGCAGCTCCCGGGATAGGAATCAGCCCCAGCATTTT
CDR3 protein: CASSSRDRNQPQHF
CDR3 length: 14
V gene: TRBV7-8
J gene: TRBJ1-5
clone size: many
D gene: .

CDR3 DNA: TGTGCCACCAGTCATGCACAGGGTTTCTTT
CDR3 protein: CATSHAQGFF
CDR3 length: 10
V gene: TRBV24-1
J gene: TRBJ1-1
clone size: .
D gene: .

CDR3 DNA: TGTGCCAGCAGCTTAGGGGGCTGGAGCAATCAGCCCCAGCATTTT
CDR3 protein: CASSLGGWSNQPQHF
CDR3 length: 15
V gene: TRBV7-2
J gene: TRBJ1-5
clone size: many
D gene: .

CDR3 DNA: TGTGCCACCAGCTTACCGGGACTAGCGGCGGATACGCAGTATTTT
CDR3 protein: CATSLPGLAADTQYF
CDR3 length: 15
V gene: TRBV15
J gene: TRBJ2-3
clone size: .
D gene: TRBD2

CDR3 DNA: TGTGCCAGCAGTTACTCGAACGGGGGAGAGACCCAGTACTTC
CDR3 protein: CASSYSNGGETQYF
CDR3 length: 14
V gene: TRBV6-5
J gene: TRBJ2-5
clone size: .
D gene: .

CDR3 DNA: TGTGCCAGCAGCTTAGTGGCTGAAGCTTTCTTT
CDR3 protein: CASSLVAEAFF
CDR3 length: 11
V gene: TRBV7-9
J gene: TRBJ1-1
clone size: .
D gene: .

CDR3 DNA: TGTGCCAGCAGCTTAGGGCCAGGCCTTCCGAACACCGGGGAGCTGTTTTTT
CDR3 protein: CASSLGPGLPNTGELFF
CDR3 length: 17
V gene: TRBV7-2
J gene: TRBJ2-2
clone size: .
D gene: .

CDR3 DNA: TGCAGTGCTAGTATCCAGGAGATTGTGGGACAGCCCCAGCATTTT
CDR3 protein: CSASIQEIVGQPQHF
CDR3 length: 15
V gene: TRBV20-1
J gene: TRBJ1-5
clone size: few
D gene: .

CDR3 DNA: TGTGCCAGCAGCATCCTTCGAAATGAGCAGTTCTTC
CDR3 protein: CASSILRNEQFF
CDR3 length: 12
V gene: TRBV7-2
J gene: TRBJ2-1
clone size: many
D gene: .

CDR3 DNA: TGTGCCAGTAGGAGACTAGCGGGAGGCCTTCAGGCAGATACGCAGTATTTT
CDR3 protein: CASRRLAGGLQADTQYF
CDR3 length: 17
V gene: TRBV19
J gene: TRBJ2-3
clone size: many
D gene: TRBD2

CDR3 DNA: TGCAGTGCGGACCACAGGGCAGCGGAAGCTTTCTTT
CDR3 protein: CSADHRAAEAFF
CDR3 length: 12
V gene: TRBV20-1
J gene: TRBJ1-1
clone size: .
D gene: .

CDR3 DNA: TGTGCCAGTAGTATGTGGAGAAATGAGCAGTTCTTC
CDR3 protein: CASSMWRNEQFF
CDR3 length: 12
V gene: TRBV19
J gene: TRBJ2-1
clone size: few
D gene: .

CDR3 DNA: TGTGCCATCAACCCTGGCAGAGGGTCACCCCTCCACTTT
CDR3 protein: CAINPGRGSPLHF
CDR3 length: 13
V gene: TRBV10-3
J gene: TRBJ1-6
clone size: few
D gene: .

CDR3 DNA: TGTGCCAACCACACTGGAAACACCATATATTTT
CDR3 protein: CANHTGNTIYF
CDR3 length: 11
V gene: TRBV19
J gene: TRBJ1-3
clone size: .
D gene: .

CDR3 DNA: TGTGCCAGCACCCTACAGGGGGCTGCTGGAAACACCATATATTTT
CDR3 protein: CASTLQGAAGNTIYF
CDR3 length: 15
V gene: TRBV28
J gene: TRBJ1-3
clone size: .
D gene: TRBD1

CDR3 DNA: TGTGCCAGCAGGACAGGGGACGAAAAACTGTTTTTT
CDR3 protein: CASRTGDEKLFF
CDR3 length: 12
V gene: TRBV2
J gene: TRBJ1-4
clone size: .
D gene: TRBD1

CDR3 DNA: TGTGCCAGCGGCAGCTACCAAGAGACCCAGTACTTC
CDR3 protein: CASGSYQETQYF
CDR3 length: 12
V gene: TRBV7-2
J gene: TRBJ2-5
clone size: many
D gene: .

CDR3 DNA: TGTGCCAGTAGTTCCGCCGGACGCACTGAAGCTTTCTTT
CDR3 protein: CASSSAGRTEAFF
CDR3 length: 13
V gene: TRBV19
J gene: TRBJ1-1
clone size: many
D gene: .

CDR3 DNA: TGCGCCAGCAGCAGGGATACAGGTTACAATGAGCAGTTCTTC
CDR3 protein: CASSRDTGYNEQFF
CDR3 length: 14
V gene: TRBV5-1
J gene: TRBJ2-1
clone size: many
D gene: .

CDR3 DNA: TGTGCCACCAGTGGTGGACAGAGCAATCAGCCCCAGCATTTT
CDR3 protein: CATSGGQSNQPQHF
CDR3 length: 14
V gene: TRBV24-1
J gene: TRBJ1-5
clone size: .
D gene: .

CDR3 DNA: TGCGCCAGCAGCCAAGGAGGTAGCGGGGCTTTCTACGAGCAGTACTTC
CDR3 protein: CASSQGGSGAFYEQYF
CDR3 length: 16
V gene: TRBV4-1
J gene: TRBJ2-7
clone size: many
D gene: TRBD2

CDR3 DNA: TGTGCCACCAGCAGAGATCGGGGGACTTCACCCCTCCACTTT
CDR3 protein: CATSRDRGTSPLHF
CDR3 length: 14
V gene: TRBV15
J gene: TRBJ1-6
clone size: .
D gene: .

CDR3 DNA: TGTGCCAGCAGTTTACTAGCGGGAGCCCTCCGAGAGCAGTTCTTC
CDR3 protein: CASSLLAGALREQFF
CDR3 length: 15
V gene: TRBV27
J gene: TRBJ2-1
clone size: .
D gene: TRBD2